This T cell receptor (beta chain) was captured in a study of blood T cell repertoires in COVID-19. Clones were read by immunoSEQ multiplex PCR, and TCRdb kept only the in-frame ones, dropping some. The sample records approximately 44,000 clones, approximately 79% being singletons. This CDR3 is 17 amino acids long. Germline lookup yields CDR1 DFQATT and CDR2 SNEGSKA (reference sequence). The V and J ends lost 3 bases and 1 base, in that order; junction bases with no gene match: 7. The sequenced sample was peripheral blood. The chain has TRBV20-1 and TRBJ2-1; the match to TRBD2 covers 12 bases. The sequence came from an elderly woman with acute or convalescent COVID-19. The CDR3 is CSASTSGRPLSYNEQFF. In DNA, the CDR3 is TGCAGTGCTAGTACTAGCGGGAGGCCTCTATCCTACAATGAGCAGTTCTTC.